This T cell receptor (beta chain) was obtained from a study of blood T cell repertoires in COVID-19. Study in general: The samples span acute and convalescent COVID-19 from the United States, Italy and Spain. PBMCs, B-cell-depleted T cells, or T cells were the source of the cDNA or gDNA that made up the material.

CDR3 length: 15 residues. The ends lost 4 bases at V and 0 bases at J; junction bases unmatched: 8. Germline assignment: CDR1 SQVTM and CDR2 ANQGSEA. Per the original data handling: Reference gene primers were amplified, and this amplification served to estimate nucleated cell counts. Sequencing was performed with immunoSEQ multiplex PCR; in TCRdb, only in-frame clones are kept and a portion is missing. V and J calls and clone size are those listed in that table; D and trimming were worked out from the DNA. The sample holds under 90,000 clones; 87% are singletons and the top ten take 5.4%. The sequenced sample consisted of peripheral blood. This clonotype was obtained from a man in his 60s with acute or convalescent COVID-19. The chain employs TRBV29-1 and TRBJ1-1; 7 bases align to TRBD1. CDR3 DNA: TGCAGCGTTGTCCTTGCAGGACAGGTGAACACTGAAGCTTTCTTT. This translates into CSVVLAGQVNTEAFF.